This TCR beta chain was retrieved from a study of response to subunit inactivated influenza vaccine. Study-level results: Authors suggested seasonal influenza vaccinations each recruit few new T cells.

Between the trimmed V and J ends, which lost 6 bases and 0 bases, there was a span of 12 bases. The CDR3 has 15 residues. With regard to this clonotype: Its antigen is undetermined.

TCRdb ran MiXCR on the RT-PCR reads and lists one entry per CDR3 protein. The sample lists more than 600,000 distinct CDR3 sequences, about 18% occurring once. The origin of this receptor is a man between 50 and 59 years old who received an inactivated influenza vaccine. This rearrangement joins TRBV12-3 or TRBV12-4 to TRBJ2-1; the D gene is possibly TRBD2 (5 bases). The sequencing used PBMCs from blood, collected around 5 days after vaccination. The CDR3 DNA reads TGTGCCAGCAGCCGTAGGGAGAGCTCCTACAATGAGCAGTTCTTC. Residues: CASSRRESSYNEQFF.